The present entry profiles one TCR beta chain with its context. No antigen is known for it. Per-base qualities were not stored, and no clone one base away is much larger. The data belong to a study of T cell responses to AZD1222 COVID-19 vaccine (dated by TCRdb to the early 2020s). Regarding the complete study: Because spike-specific TCR depth and breadth did not differ between the two schedules, AZD1222 recipients who got a second dose at roughly 4 weeks were pooled with those who got a second dose at roughly 12 weeks. A total of about 230 trial participants underwent TCR sequencing, of whom around 200 received two doses of AZD1222 and some 25 received two doses of the MenACWY control vaccine. Enrollment into the trials was organized by age into subgroups of 18-55, 56-69 and 70-plus years, and those subgroups contained about 160, 30 and 59 TCR-sequenced participants, respectively.

The time point tag for this specimen amounts to: baseline before first vaccination. Samples from vaccinated people were obtained from the UK trials COV001 and COV002, which included a single-blind randomized controlled phase 2/3 trial of AZD1222 (ChAdOx1 nCoV-19) in healthy adults. For TCRbeta chain sequencing, PBMC samples were collected from trial participants at day 0 and at day 28 after the second dose. What the research found in general, with its limitations: Reportedly, almost half of the unique spike-specific TCRs recognized epitopes lying outside the regions that are mutated in the B.1.351 and B.1.1.7 variants. The 56-69-year group was small, and its depth increase did not reach significance, likely because of low power. After two AZD1222 doses, spike-specific TCR breadth and depth were significantly higher than at day 0 and than in MenACWY recipients. Conclusions about previously exposed vaccinees are limited, since just a handful of AZD1222 recipients were seropositive for SARS-CoV-2 at baseline. Vaccine-associated CD4 TCRs spanned the whole spike protein, with dominant responses in regions 160-218 and 743-854. Most participants were white British and females outnumbered males, and the authors suggested that clonal diversity may have been underestimated. Because no day 14 peak-response samples were available, repertoires were characterized only after the peak T cell response.

The CDR3 regions of human TCRbeta chains were analyzed by immunosequencing. The paper's data handling went like this. Repertoire TCRs were matched against a reference library of SARS-CoV-2-specific TCRs generated with the MIRA antigen-specificity platform. Breadth meant the fraction of unique TCRs that were SARS-CoV-2-associated, whereas depth meant the fraction of total T cells that were SARS-CoV-2-associated. Using the MIRA data, each spike-specific TCR was assigned both to the spike region to which the TCR was reactive and to a CD4 or CD8 class. Log10-transformed breadth and depth values were compared by one-way ANOVA with Sidak's multiple comparisons tests. TCRdb carries this immuneACCESS record with in-frame sequences only. Its versions omit some clonotypes, under half of them owing to an unresolved V gene in the studies checked, with the rest unexplained. The DNA gave D and trimming, while V, J and clone size come from that table. Recorded for this sample are around 140,000 clones; 70% to 90% of them occurred a single time. The top ten hold 2.9% of the sample.

CDR1 SGDLS and CDR2 YYNGEE were looked up in the germline V gene. Including the terminal cysteine and phenylalanine, the CDR3 comprises 15 residues. The retained sequence is limited to the CDR3, 45 bases, with the frame set at the first base. V is cut back by 5 bases and J by 0 bases, with 5 bases in the junction unmatched. This receptor was taken from an adult in good health. The rearranged segments are TRBV9 and TRBJ2-1, and 7 junction bases match TRBD2. The specimen comprised peripheral blood, sampled on day 0 of AZD1222 vaccination. The bases are TGTGCCAGCAGTGAGAGCGGGATCTCCTACAATGAGCAGTTCTTC. This yields the protein CASSESGISYNEQFF.